The clone carrying this T cell receptor (beta chain) was seen many times. This record belongs to a study of read filtering for tumor transcriptome and immune sequencing. From around 0.4 ug of RNA, a library with molecular barcoded alpha/delta and beta/gamma adaptors was made. TCRdb passed the reads through MiXCR, listing each CDR3 protein once. The sample lists over 50,000 distinct CDR3 sequences, roughly a fifth seen once, with 11% in the top ten. CDR1 and CDR2 (germline): SGHTS, YDEGEE. This CDR3 region has 17 residues. The germline V and J ends were trimmed by 4 bases and 0 bases, with 17 bases remaining between them.

The sample taken for sequencing was a population of CD138-negative cells sorted from bone marrow. This chain connects TRBV5-8 to TRBJ2-1; the D gene is possibly TRBD2 (6 bases). The receptor comes from a donor aged 40 or older with multiple myeloma. The CDR3 region is CASSPLLAASSYNEQFF. The CDR3 DNA reads TGTGCCAGCAGCCCCTTATTAGCGGCGAGCTCCTACAATGAGCAGTTCTTC.